This T cell receptor (beta chain) was sequenced for a study of shared clonotypes between healthy human individuals. Study-level points and caveats: The authors sampled blood alone, and tissue repertoires likely differ.

Profiling relied on immunoSEQ multiplex PCR, and the TCRdb table lists in-frame clones only, not all of them. The sample lists about 340,000 clones, over 70% occurring once. Turning to this clone: Its specificity is unknown.

The CDR3 contains 16 residues. The V and J ends lost 7 bases and 3 bases respectively, with 22 bases between them. Germline loops: CDR1 SGHTA, CDR2 FQGNSA. Sequencing was performed on memory CD4+ T cells sorted from blood. Subset defined: CD45RA-negative fraction. The clonotype comes from a young man in good health. V and J are TRBV7-2 and TRBJ2-7; D uncertain. CDR3 loop: CASIRDSVVGVYEQYF. CDR3 bases: TGTGCCAGCATACGTGATTCGGTGGTCGGTGTCTACGAGCAGTACTTC.